This TCR beta chain was documented in a study of OX40 agonist ivuxolimab in advanced cancers. A note on the overall study: Ivuxolimab was an agonistic, fully human IgG2 monoclonal antibody directed against OX40 (CD134), a costimulatory receptor. Among the roughly 52 dose-escalation patients, around 19 had hepatocellular carcinoma, approximately 15 melanoma, 9 renal cell carcinoma and 9 head and neck cancer. The purpose of peripheral TCRbeta sequencing was to test whether ivuxolimab changed TCR sequence diversity and led to clonal T-cell expansion. Prior anti-PD-1, anti-PD-L1 or anti-CTLA-4 therapy was permitted, and checkpoint inhibitors had been received by about 37% of dose-escalation patients. The paper describes the monotherapy dose-escalation part (N ≈ 52 patients) of the phase I trial of ivuxolimab. Intravenous ivuxolimab was administered to patients every 2 weeks at six dose levels: 0.01, 0.1, 0.3, 1.5, 3 and 10 mg/kg. A male proportion of approximately 83% and a mean age of about 60 years, ranging from roughly 20 to 80, were recorded for the dose-escalation cohort. Three dose-escalation patients achieved partial responses, one with hepatocellular carcinoma and two with cutaneous melanoma.

Results the study describes overall, beyond this receptor: After ivuxolimab, more expanded clones were found on average in CD8+ T cells than in CD4+ T cells. At doses of 0.1 to 3.0 mg/kg, clonal expansion of both CD4+ and CD8+ blood T cells was observed from baseline to week 6. Partial responders in the 0.1-3.0 mg/kg groups had among the lowest normalized peripheral clonal expansion, especially among CD8+ T cells. Which antigens the clonally expanded peripheral T cells were specific for was not determined. Low levels of normalized T-cell clonal expansion were also seen in some patients who did not respond.

CDR1 is given as DFQATT and CDR2 as SNEGSKA, both from the germline V gene (reference sequence). The germline ends are 9 bases apart after V is trimmed by 3 bases and J by 9 bases. The CDR3 numbers 11 residues from cysteine through phenylalanine. Left in the record is the CDR3 DNA by itself, 33 bases read in frame from the first base. To note about this clone: Its recognized antigen is unknown. Per-base quality was not reported, and no clone a single base away is much larger than it.

The trial excluded patients who had a history of autoimmune disease or were on systemic immunosuppression. Peripheral blood for TCR sequencing was collected from all dose cohorts at baseline, on cycle 4 day 1, and on cycle 7 day 1. Samples were obtained from an open-label, multicenter, first-in-human phase I dose-escalation trial of ivuxolimab. Adults with locally advanced or metastatic head and neck squamous cell, hepatocellular, melanoma or renal cell carcinoma were enrolled in the trial. CD4+ and CD8+ T cells were sorted separately from peripheral blood before TCR sequencing. To sequence the TCRbeta CDR3 region, genomic DNA was isolated from the sorted cells. TCRbeta CDR3 regions were sequenced using the immunoSEQ Assay. Sourced from immuneACCESS, this table was stored by TCRdb with only in-frame sequences that have V and J called. A share of the clones is absent; for the studies checked, an unresolved V gene accounts for under half, and the remainder has no known explanation. The sample table holds around 58,000 clones, of which roughly 91% were seen once. The ten largest clones represent around 1.4% of the sample.

The V and J genes are TRBV20-1 and TRBJ2-1, with the D gene call left open. Sequencing used CD4+ or CD8+ T cells sorted from blood, obtained in a trial of the OX40 agonist ivuxolimab. The clonotype was recovered from an adult with an advanced solid tumor such as melanoma, head and neck, liver or kidney cancer. The CDR3 region has the sequence CSARARLEQFF. Here is the DNA: TGCAGTGCTAGGGCTCGGCTTGAGCAGTTCTTC.